Shown below are 2 T cell receptor beta chains from a single sample sequenced in a study of T cells in Graves' hyperthyroidism and ophthalmopathy. Template material for amplifying TCR beta CDR3 regions consisted of RNA transcripts. TCR CDR3 underwent first-round RT-PCR with the HTBI primer set. Via MiXCR, TCRdb re-called the multiplex PCR reads, giving one row per CDR3 protein. The data show 480,000 or so distinct CDR3 sequences, approximately 15% seen once. Sequencing input: blood. Source of these receptors: a woman in her late teens or twenties with Graves' hyperthyroidism.

This clonotype has ten or more counts. The CDR3 protein is CASSERVGNQPQHF. The CDR3 bases are TGTGCCAGCAGTGAGAGGGTTGGAAATCAGCCCCAGCATTTT. The V gene is TRBV2, the J gene TRBJ1-5; D call uncertain. CDR3 length equals 14 residues. V was clipped by 3 bases and J by 4 bases, with 10 bases between them. Per the germline V gene, CDR1 is SNHLY and CDR2 is FYNNEI.

To note about this clonotype: A read error may explain this, as a much larger clone is one base away. The chain links TRBV29-1 to TRBJ2-7, with D hard to call. Germline V gene sequence: CDR1 SQVTM, CDR2 ANQGSEA. The CDR3 runs to 12 residues. The V gene lost 5 bases and the J gene lost 1 base, with 9 bases spanning the gap. This CDR3 reads CSVLAESYEQYV. CDR3 sequence (DNA): TGCAGCGTTTTGGCGGAATCCTACGAGCAGTACGTC.